What follows describes a single T cell receptor beta chain. This clone is assessed as medium-sized (0.01 to 0.1%). Its antigen remains unidentified. No much larger clone exists at a distance of one base, and base qualities are not known. The data belong to a study of lymphopenia after photon versus proton radiotherapy (dated by TCRdb to the late 2010s). Regarding the study in general: Photon and proton radiation therapy were compared by the study for their immunological effects in patients with gastrointestinal tumors who developed high-grade lymphopenia. A cohort of about 22 patients with gastrointestinal tumors who received either photon or proton therapy and subsequently developed lymphopenia was included. The study was designed to characterize how the impact on the immune system differs between the two radiation modalities. Study-level results and caveats: Relative stability during treatment was observed in proton-treated patients, whereas loss of naive T cells and TCR diversity and gain of effector/memory populations were observed in photon-treated patients. Across the cohort, among patients who died, a greater drop in TCR diversity after the nadir was inversely correlated with overall survival time. The survival association was examined only in patients who died, and the authors described better survival with proton therapy as a possibility, not as a demonstrated result. After the lymphocyte count nadir, oligoclonal expansion, especially of CD8+ Temra cells, was observed in photon-treated repertoires, and the drop in diversity was driven by this expansion.

A distance of 16 bases separates the germline ends of V and J, which lose 4 bases and 0 bases respectively. The germline V gene gives CDR1 as LGHNA and CDR2 as YNFKEQ. From the cysteine through the phenylalanine, the CDR3 covers 16 amino acids. The CDR3 DNA has 48 bases and is translated from base 1. The library was built by means of the immunoSEQ multiplex PCR assay. T cell repertoires were profiled by deep sequencing of rearranged TCR beta loci, alongside multiparametric flow cytometry. Held by TCRdb, this immuneACCESS table contains in-frame sequences only and omits some clones. Under half of the omission traces to an unresolved V gene where checked; the cause of the rest is unknown. The sample contains thousands of clones, roughly 80% of them found a single time. 51% of the sample lies in the top ten.

The sequence links TRBV4-2 to TRBJ2-7; the D segment cannot be called with confidence. The sequence came from a man younger than 45 with gastric cancer. Sequenced material: peripheral blood, taken from a patient treated with photon-based radiotherapy. In nucleotide form, the sequence is TGTGCCAGCAGCCTTACAAGGTCCTCCTCCTCCTACGAGCAGTACTTC. It translates to CASSLTRSSSSYEQYF.